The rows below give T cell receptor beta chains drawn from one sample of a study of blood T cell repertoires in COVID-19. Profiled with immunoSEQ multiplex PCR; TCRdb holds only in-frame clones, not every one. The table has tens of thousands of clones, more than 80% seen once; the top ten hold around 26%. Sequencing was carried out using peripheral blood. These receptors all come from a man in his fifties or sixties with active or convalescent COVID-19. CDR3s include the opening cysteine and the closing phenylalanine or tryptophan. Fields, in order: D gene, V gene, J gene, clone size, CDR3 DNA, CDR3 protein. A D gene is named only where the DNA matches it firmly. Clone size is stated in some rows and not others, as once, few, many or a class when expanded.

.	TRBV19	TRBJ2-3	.	TGTGCCAGTAACCGCCCAGACTTTAGCACAGATACGCAGTATTTT	CASNRPDFSTDTQYF
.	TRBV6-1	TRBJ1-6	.	TGTGCCAGCAGTGAAGATTGGACAGTTCATTCACCCCTCCACTTT	CASSEDWTVHSPLHF
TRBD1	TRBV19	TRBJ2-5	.	TGTGCCAGTAGTATAGACGTACAGGGGCAAGAGACCCAGTACTTC	CASSIDVQGQETQYF
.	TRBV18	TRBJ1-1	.	TGTGCCAGCTCACCAACAGGCCCGAACACTGAAGCTTTCTTT	CASSPTGPNTEAFF
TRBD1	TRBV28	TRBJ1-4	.	TGTGCCAGCAGTCGGCCGGGACAGGGAAAACTGTTTTTT	CASSRPGQGKLFF
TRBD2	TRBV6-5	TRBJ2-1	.	TGTGCCAGCAGTTTAAAGCGGGAGTGGTTGAATGAGCAGTTCTTC	CASSLKREWLNEQFF
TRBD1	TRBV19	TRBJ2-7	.	TGTGCCACCACCGACAGGGCTTACGAGCAGTACTTC	CATTDRAYEQYF
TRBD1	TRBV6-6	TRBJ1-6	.	TGTGCCAGCAGTCCGCCCGAGACAGGGGATTCACCCCTCCACTTT	CASSPPETGDSPLHF
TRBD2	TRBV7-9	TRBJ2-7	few	TGTGCCAGCAGCTCAGCGGAGTTGGCGGGAGTAGGATACGAGCAGTACTTC	CASSSAELAGVGYEQYF
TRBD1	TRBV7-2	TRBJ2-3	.	TGTGCCAGCAGCTCACAGGGGGCGTACACAGATACGCAGTATTTT	CASSSQGAYTDTQYF
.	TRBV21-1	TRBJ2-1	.	TGTGCCAGCAGGGATCAGCGATACCCCGACAATGAGCAGTTCTTC	CASRDQRYPDNEQFF
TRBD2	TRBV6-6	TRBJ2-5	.	TGTGCCAGCAGCCCAAGCGGGACTAGCCCGGGGCAGACCCAGTACTTC	CASSPSGTSPGQTQYF
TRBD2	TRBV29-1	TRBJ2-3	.	TGCAGCGTTGAAGGGTTTGGGCTAGCGGGTTACACAGATACGCAGTATTTT	CSVEGFGLAGYTDTQYF
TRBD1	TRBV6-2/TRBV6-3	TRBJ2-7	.	TGTGCCAGCAGTTACGGGGACAGATACGAGCAGTACTTC	CASSYGDRYEQYF
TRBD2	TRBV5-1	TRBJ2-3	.	TGCGCCAGCAGGGAGCGGGGGGGCCCAAATACGCAGTATTTT	CASRERGGPNTQYF
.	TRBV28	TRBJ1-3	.	TGTGCCAGCAGTTTTTCACAGGATGCTGGAAACACCATATATTTT	CASSFSQDAGNTIYF
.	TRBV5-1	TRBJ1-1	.	TGCGCCAGCAGCTCGGACCTCAGGGGGAACACTGAAGCTTTCTTT	CASSSDLRGNTEAFF
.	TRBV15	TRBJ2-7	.	TGTGCCACCAGTCCCGGCAGGGCCTGTACCTTC	CATSPGRACTF
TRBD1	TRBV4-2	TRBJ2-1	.	TGTGCCAGCAGCCAAGATCTGGTCAGGGGGACCTACAATGAGCAGTTCTTC	CASSQDLVRGTYNEQFF
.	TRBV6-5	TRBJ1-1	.	TGTGCCAGCAGTTCCCCGGGTGGCATGAACACTGAAGCTTTCTTT	CASSSPGGMNTEAFF
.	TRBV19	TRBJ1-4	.	TGTGCCAGTGGGGCCCTAGCAACTAATGAAAAACTGTTTTTT	CASGALATNEKLFF
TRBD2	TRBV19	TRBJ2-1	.	TGTGCCAGTAGTCCTGCCGGGACTAGAATTTACAATGAGCAGTTCTTC	CASSPAGTRIYNEQFF
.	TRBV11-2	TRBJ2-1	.	TGTGCCAGCAGCACTAACAATGAGCAGTTCTTC	CASSTNNEQFF
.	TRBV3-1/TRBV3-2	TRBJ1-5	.	TGTGCCAGCAGCCAAGAGGCAGGGGTGGGACAGCCCCAGCATTTT	CASSQEAGVGQPQHF